The rows below give T cell receptor beta chains drawn from one sample of a study of tumor and adjacent non-tumor tissue in lung cancer. TCRdb fed the multiplex PCR reads into MiXCR, producing one record per CDR3 protein. The sample includes some 100,000 distinct CDR3 sequences, 65% of them seen just once. Sample: distant non-tumor lung tissue. The receptors were gathered from a man aged 25-45 years with non-small cell lung cancer. The CDR3 runs from the conserved cysteine through the conserved F or W. Each record gives: clone size, D gene, V gene, CDR3 protein. D genes are given only for firm matches. The size entry is marked missing in some rows and otherwise reads once, few, many or a size class.

NA NA TRBV6-5 CASSTSRASYNEQFF
NA TRBD2 TRBV20-1 CSASGLVFPGELFF
NA TRBD1 TRBV6-2/TRBV6-3 CVSSPGTGFDQPQHF
medium-sized NA TRBV11-2 CASSLGDGGYEQYF
NA NA TRBV12-3/TRBV12-4 CARSSWDQETQYF
NA NA TRBV11-2 CASSVSPSGNTLYF
NA NA TRBV7-8 CASSFEPDTQYF
once NA TRBV11-2 CASSLSREHSYEQYF
NA NA TRBV11-1 CDSSPLGTAYEQYF
NA NA TRBV11-2 CANNLDPRFETQYF
NA NA TRBV20-1 CNAGDKVKGYQPQYF
NA NA TRBV29-1 CNTSDSRLYAYTF
many NA TRBV6-1 CASSEMEGRAGKLFF
NA TRBD2 TRBV11-3 CASSSLAGGALFNERFF
NA NA TRBV6-5 CASNYSAGRSYEQYF
many NA TRBV6-2/TRBV6-3 CASSYSKGSGEQYF
NA NA TRBV29-1 CSVDGQSYKQYF
NA NA TRBV4-1 CAGSQVICETQYF
once NA TRBV4-2 CASSQEVTAALLYF
NA NA TRBV11-2 CASSSILGNQPQHF
many NA TRBV6-5 CASSYSTGEEAFF
NA NA TRBV11-2 CASGHGGGDAQYF
NA NA TRBV11-1 CASSFRLDRETHYF
few TRBD1 TRBV5-1 CASSSGQTNEQFF
few NA TRBV11-1 CASSLRGRLGAEALF
NA NA TRBV7-9 CASSLPAYGYTF
many TRBD2 TRBV20-1 CSARDMGLAGGYSSYNEQFF
NA NA TRBV6-5 CTSSRTGSGANVLTF
NA NA TRBV11-3 CASSPKAETRYF
NA TRBD2 TRBV20-1 CRAPGGGRTDTQYF
NA NA TRBV29-1 CSVGPGSRANQQYF
many NA TRBV5-4 CASSPTGTRNTGELFF
few TRBD2 TRBV24-1 CATSDSGGEGLYNEQFF
NA NA TRBV20-1 CSAPQKTGTKAFF
NA NA TRBV11-1 CASSLLGDGSTTNGKLFF
few TRBD2 TRBV5-1 CASSLDGSGNRYEQFF
NA NA TRBV12-3/TRBV12-4 CPSSRQAYEQYF
NA NA TRBV5-4 CASSLGFGEKPFF
NA NA TRBV12-3/TRBV12-4 CASMGGRQYNKQFF
once NA TRBV5-1 CASSQGLACNEQFF
NA TRBD2 TRBV11-1 CASSAQGREGCYEQFF
many TRBD1 TRBV20-1 CSANGQGAFVHEQYF
NA NA TRBV13 CASSSTGTSGTVYNEQYF
NA NA TRBV10-3 CASRGGNTEALF
NA NA TRBV20-1 CSAKRQSGNIIYF
NA NA TRBV11-2 CASSLPTRGLYEQYF
few TRBD1 TRBV15 CATSRNRDRGEKLFF
NA TRBD1 TRBV20-1 CSAGGWGQPSNTEACF
many TRBD2 TRBV27 CASSFVGLAGGPSGETQYF
NA TRBD2 TRBV20-1 CSVRPSGFSYNEQFF
NA TRBD2 TRBV6-1 CASGRRGAYEQYF
many TRBD2 TRBV6-2/TRBV6-3 CASTLRAGDTDTQYF